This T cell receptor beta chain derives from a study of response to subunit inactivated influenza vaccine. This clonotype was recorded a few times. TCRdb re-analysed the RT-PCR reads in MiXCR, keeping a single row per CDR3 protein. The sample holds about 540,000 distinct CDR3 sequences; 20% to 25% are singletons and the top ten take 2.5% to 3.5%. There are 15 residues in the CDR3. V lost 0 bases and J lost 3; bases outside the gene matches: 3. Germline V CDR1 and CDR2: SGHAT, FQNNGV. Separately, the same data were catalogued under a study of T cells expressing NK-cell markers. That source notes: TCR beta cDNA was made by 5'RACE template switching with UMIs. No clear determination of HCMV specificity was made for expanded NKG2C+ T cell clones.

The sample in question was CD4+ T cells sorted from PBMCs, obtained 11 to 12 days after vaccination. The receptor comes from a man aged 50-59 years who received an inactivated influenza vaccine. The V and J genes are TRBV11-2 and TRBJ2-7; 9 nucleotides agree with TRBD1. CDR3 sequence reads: CASSLDPGQGYEQYF. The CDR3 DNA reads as TGTGCCAGCAGCTTAGACCCGGGACAGGGCTACGAGCAGTACTTC.